This is a list of T cell receptor beta chains from one sample in a study of blood T cell repertoires in COVID-19. Assay used: immunoSEQ multiplex PCR; TCRdb lists only in-frame clones, some missing. The repertoire has under 300,000 clones, approximately 86% of them found once; the top ten carry over 6%. Specimen: peripheral blood. All receptors come from a woman aged 70-85 years with active or convalescent COVID-19. CDR3s include the opening cysteine and the closing phenylalanine or tryptophan.

13	TRBJ2-5	TRBV19	CASSDTGMETQYF
16	TRBJ2-5	TRBV7-9	CASSRDEMNRAPPQYF
14	TRBJ2-5	TRBV6-5	CATHREGRGETQYF
15	TRBJ1-5	TRBV5-6	CASSLVGREDQPQHF
15	TRBJ1-5	TRBV4-3	CASSLTGASNQPQHF
12	TRBJ2-3	TRBV5-4	CASRLGGDTQYF
13	TRBJ1-1	TRBV6-2/TRBV6-3	CASSRQPNTEAFF
14	TRBJ1-4	TRBV7-2	CASSYAGGNEKLFF
14	TRBJ1-1	TRBV5-4	CASSYHGQHTEAFF
16	TRBJ1-3	TRBV7-2	CASSGTGPSSGNTIYF